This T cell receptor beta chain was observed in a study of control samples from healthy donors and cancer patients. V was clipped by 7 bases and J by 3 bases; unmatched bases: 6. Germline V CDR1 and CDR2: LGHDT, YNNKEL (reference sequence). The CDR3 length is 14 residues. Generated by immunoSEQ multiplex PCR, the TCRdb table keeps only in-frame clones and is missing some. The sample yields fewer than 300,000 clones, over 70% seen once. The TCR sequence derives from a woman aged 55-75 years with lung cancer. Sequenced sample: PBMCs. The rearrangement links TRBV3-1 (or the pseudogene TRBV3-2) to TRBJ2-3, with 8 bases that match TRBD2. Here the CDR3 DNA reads TGTGCCAGCAACGCGGGGGGCCGAACAGATACGCAGTATTTT. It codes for CASNAGGRTDTQYF.